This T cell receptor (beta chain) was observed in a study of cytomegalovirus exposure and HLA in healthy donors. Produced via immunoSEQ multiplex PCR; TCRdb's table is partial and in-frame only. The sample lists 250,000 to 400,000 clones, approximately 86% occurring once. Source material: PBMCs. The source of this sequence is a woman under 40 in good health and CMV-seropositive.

In DNA form, the CDR3 reads TGTGCCAGCTCACGACAGGGTCCGGATCAGCCCCAGCATTTT. As protein: CASSRQGPDQPQHF. The chain has TRBV18 and TRBJ1-5, with TRBD1 matching over 7 bases. The CDR3 is 14 residues long. V was pared by 4 bases and J by 5 bases, with 5 bases of the junction left unmatched. Germline V gene sequence: CDR1 KGHSH, CDR2 LQKENI. Full variable domain (outside the CDR3, taken from reference TRBV18 and TRBJ1-5): NAGVMQNPRHLVRRRGQEARLRCSPMKGHSHVYWYRQLPEEGLKFMVYLQKENIIDESGMPKERFSAEFPKEGPSILRIQQVVRGDSAAYFCASSRQGPDQPQHFGDGTRLSIL.